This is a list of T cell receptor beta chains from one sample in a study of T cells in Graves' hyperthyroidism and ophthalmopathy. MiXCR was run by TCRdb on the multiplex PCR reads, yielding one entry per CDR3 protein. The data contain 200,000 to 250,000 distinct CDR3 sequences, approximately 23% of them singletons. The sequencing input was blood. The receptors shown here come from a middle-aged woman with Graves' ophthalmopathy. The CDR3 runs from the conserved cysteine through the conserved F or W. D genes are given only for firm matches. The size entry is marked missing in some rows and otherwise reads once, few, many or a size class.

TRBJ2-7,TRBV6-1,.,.,TGTGCCACCAGGGGAGCCAGGGGCGTTGACGAGCAGTACTTC,CATRGARGVDEQYF
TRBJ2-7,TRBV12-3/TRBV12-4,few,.,TGTGCCAGCACTACATTGGGGTTGGCCGGCCTTCTTTCCTACGAGCAGTACTTC,CASTTLGLAGLLSYEQYF
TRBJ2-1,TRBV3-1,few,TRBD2,TGTGCCAGCAGCCAAGGGTTCCTAGCGGGAGCGTCCACTGAGCAGTTCTTC,CASSQGFLAGASTEQFF
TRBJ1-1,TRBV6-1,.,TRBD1,TGTGCCAGCAGGGAGACAGGGTGGACTGAAGCTTTCTTT,CASRETGWTEAFF
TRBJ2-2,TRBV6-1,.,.,TGTGCCAGCACGGCCGGGGGAAGGGGTCGCGGCACCGGGGAGCTGTTTTTT,CASTAGGRGRGTGELFF
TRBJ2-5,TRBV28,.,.,TGTGCCAGCAGTGCACAGGGAGGGACCCAGTACTTC,CASSAQGGTQYF
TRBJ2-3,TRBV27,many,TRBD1,TGTGCCAGCAGTTTATCTGGACAGGGATACACAGATACGCAGTATTTT,CASSLSGQGYTDTQYF
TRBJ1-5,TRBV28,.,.,TGTGCCAGCATCGGGGGGAAGCTTATTAGCAATCAGCCCCAGCATTTT,CASIGGKLISNQPQHF
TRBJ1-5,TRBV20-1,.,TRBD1,TGCAGTGCTCGACCGGACAGGGGTGATCAGCCCCAGCATTTT,CSARPDRGDQPQHF
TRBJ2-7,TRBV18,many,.,TGTGCCAGCTCACCACCCGGGCTAAGCTCCTACGAGCAGTACTTC,CASSPPGLSSYEQYF
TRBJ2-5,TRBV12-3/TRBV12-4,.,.,TGTGCCAGCAGGCGACTAGGGGACGGGACCCAGTACTTC,CASRRLGDGTQYF
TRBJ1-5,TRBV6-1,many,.,TGTGCCAGCAGTGATGAGGCCACGTATAGCAATCAGCCCCAGCATTTT,CASSDEATYSNQPQHF
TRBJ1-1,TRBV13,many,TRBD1,TGTGCCAGCAGCCCCCGGACAGGGGTGGACACTGAAGCTTTCTTT,CASSPRTGVDTEAFF
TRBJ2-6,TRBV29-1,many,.,TGCAGCGTTGAAGAGATATGGGGGGCTCCGGGGGCCAACGTCCTGACTTTC,CSVEEIWGAPGANVLTF
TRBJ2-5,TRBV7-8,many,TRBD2,TGTGCCAGCAAGAAGCCAGGGACTAGTGAAGAGACCCAGTACTTC,CASKKPGTSEETQYF
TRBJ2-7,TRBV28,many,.,TGTGCCAGCAGTTTATGGCAGGGCCCTCCCTACGAGCAGTACTTC,CASSLWQGPPYEQYF
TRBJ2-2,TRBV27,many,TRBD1,TGTGCCAGCAGTCCCGACAGGGGAGGAACCGGGGAGCTGTTTTTT,CASSPDRGGTGELFF
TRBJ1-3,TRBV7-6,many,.,TGTGCCAGCAGCCTGGGACTGAACTCTGGAAACACCATATATTTT,CASSLGLNSGNTIYF
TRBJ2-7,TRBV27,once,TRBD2,TGTGCCAGCAGTTCCCCCTTTTCAAGCGGGAGCTCCTACGAGCAGTACTTC,CASSSPFSSGSSYEQYF
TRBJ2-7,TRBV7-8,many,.,TGTGCCAGCAGCTTAGCGGGGGATAGGGGACGGAGTGAGCAGTACTTC,CASSLAGDRGRSEQYF
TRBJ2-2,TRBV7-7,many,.,TGTGCTAGCAGCCGAGATGGCACCGGGGAGCTGTTTTTT,CASSRDGTGELFF
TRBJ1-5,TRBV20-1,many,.,TGCAGTGCTGTGGGGGCCGGATGGAATCAGCCCCAGCATTTT,CSAVGAGWNQPQHF
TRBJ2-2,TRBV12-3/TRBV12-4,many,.,TGTGCCAGCAGCCCCCGGGGTACCCCGGGCACCGGGGAGCTGTTTTTT,CASSPRGTPGTGELFF
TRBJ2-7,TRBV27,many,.,TGTGCCAGCAGTTTGGGGCGAGGCAACGAGCAGTACTTC,CASSLGRGNEQYF
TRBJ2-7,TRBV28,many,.,TGTGCCAGCAGAGAGTCAACCTACGAGCAGTACTTC,CASRESTYEQYF
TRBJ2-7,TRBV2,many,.,TGTGCCAGCAGTGGTAGACTACTCTACGAGCAGTACTTC,CASSGRLLYEQYF
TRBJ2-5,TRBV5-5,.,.,TGTGCCAGCAGCTTGGATGTGTCACAAGAGACCCAGTACTTC,CASSLDVSQETQYF
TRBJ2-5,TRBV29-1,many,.,TGCAGCGTTCAATACACACGAGCTCGGGAGACCCAGTACTTC,CSVQYTRARETQYF
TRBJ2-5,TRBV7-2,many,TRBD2,TGTGCCAGCAGCACGGTCGGGGGGAGGGAGACCCAGTACTTC,CASSTVGGRETQYF
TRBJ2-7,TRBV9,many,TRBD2,TGTGCCAGCAGCTCCGCACCTAGCGGCTACGAGCAGTACTTC,CASSSAPSGYEQYF
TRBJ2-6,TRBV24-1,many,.,TGTGCCACCAGTCTCTCTGGGGCCAACGTCCTGACTTTC,CATSLSGANVLTF
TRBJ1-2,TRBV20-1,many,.,TGCAGTGCTAGAGACCCGGACAGACTCTATGGCTACACCTTC,CSARDPDRLYGYTF
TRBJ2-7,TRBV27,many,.,TGTGCCAGCAGGCAACTAGGAGGCGCCAGATACGAGCAGTACTTC,CASRQLGGARYEQYF